This T cell receptor beta chain was obtained from a study of identical twins. Points from the study as a whole: Some out-of-frame alpha sequences were shared by twins, and these showed excess low generation probability. Beta out-of-frame sequences showed weaker excess twin sharing. Clonotypes of the beta chain that were abundant in cord blood carried fewer insertions (memory repertoires showed none). Invariant MAIT and iNKT cells are populations that could partly confound zero-insertion analyses.

TCRdb ran MiXCR on the 5' RACE reads and lists one entry per CDR3 protein. This table has roughly 570,000 distinct CDR3 sequences, approximately 10% appearing once. This clonotype was counted only a few times. Its matching antigen is unknown. Trimming pared 6 bases from V and 8 bases from J, leaving 13 bases between. CDR1 and CDR2 (germline): LNHDA, SQIVND (reference sequence). This CDR3 comprises 12 residues. Another study also made use of these data, one on yellow fever vaccine responses in identical twins.

J is TRBJ1-2 and V is TRBV19; D perhaps matches TRBD1 (6 bases). Sequences were obtained from PBMCs. The clonotype was recovered from a woman younger than 35 in good health. DNA of the CDR3: TGTGCCAGTAGCAACAGGGCGGGAGGCTACACCTTC. Translated: CASSNRAGGYTF.